This passage covers 7 T cell receptor beta chains from one sample sequenced in a study of identifying expanded T cells in peripheral blood. Generated by immunoSEQ multiplex PCR, the TCRdb table keeps only in-frame clones and is missing some. The sample yields 97,000 or so clones, approximately 90% seen once. Input material: blood. The receptors originated from a person aged 18 to 75 in good health.

The V call is TRBV7-9, the J call TRBJ2-2; D might be TRBD2 (5 bases). The germline V gene encodes CDR1 SEHNR and CDR2 FQNEAQ (reference sequence). V dropped 6 bases and J dropped 6 bases, with 8 bases sitting between them. The CDR3 runs to 12 residues. Here the CDR3 reads CASSPGAGELFF. In DNA form, the CDR3 reads TGTGCCAGCAGTCCCGGGGCCGGGGAGCTGTTTTTT. The variable domain in full, completed from reference TRBV7-9 and TRBJ2-2, reads DTGVSQNPRHKITKRGQNVTFRCDPISEHNRLYWYRQTLGQGPEFLTYFQNEAQLEKSRLLSDRFSAERPKGSFSTLEIQRTEQGDSAMYLCASSPGAGELFFGEGSRLTVL.

The CDR3 spells CASSIVPGGARAGELFF. The CDR3, as DNA: TGTGCCAGTAGTATAGTCCCAGGGGGCGCGAGAGCCGGGGAGCTGTTTTTT. The chain has TRBV19 and TRBJ2-2, with 8 bases that match TRBD1. CDR1 is LNHDA, CDR2 SQIVND, per germline (reference sequence). Losses at the gene ends were 1 base for V and 6 bases for J; bases not matched to a gene: 10. This CDR3 is 17 amino acids long.

V gene TRBV5-4 combines with J gene TRBJ2-1; 10 nucleotides align to TRBD2. The CDR3 extends over 15 amino acids. With 2 bases clipped from V and 9 bases from J, the junction kept 8 bases outside the gene matches. In germline, CDR1 is SGHNT, CDR2 YYREEE (reference sequence). The CDR3 DNA is TGTGCCAGCAGCTTCCTAGCGGGGGCCAAGGGTGAGCAGTTCTTC. Translating gives CASSFLAGAKGEQFF.

This chain connects TRBV6-5 to TRBJ2-3; unclear D gene. Germline V gives CDR1 MNHEY, CDR2 SVGAGI. The CDR3 sequence is 14 residues long. V was clipped by 0 bases and J by 5 bases, with 9 bases between them. For the CDR3, the DNA is TGTGCCAGCAGTTACTCGGCGGCCCGAGATACGCAGTATTTT. Its translation: CASSYSAARDTQYF.

This clone has more than one count but fewer than ten. The gene calls are TRBV28 and TRBJ2-1; 8 bases agree with TRBD1. The CDR3 sequence is 16 residues long. Germline V gene data show CDR1 as MDHEN and CDR2 as SYDVKM. With 5 bases clipped from V and 3 bases from J, the junction kept 9 bases outside the gene matches. CDR3 in DNA: TGTGCCAGCAGTCTAAACACAGGGGGTAGCTACAATGAGCAGTTCTTC. It is translated as CASSLNTGGSYNEQFF.

This chain links TRBV29-1 with TRBJ2-1; 9 nucleotides match TRBD1. V was pared by 5 bases and J by 7 bases, with 9 bases of the junction left unmatched. The CDR3 covers 14 residues. Germline V lookup: CDR1 SQVTM, CDR2 ANQGSEA. CDR3 sequence reads: CSVRTGTGINEQFF. The CDR3 nucleotides read TGCAGCGTTCGTACCGGGACAGGGATTAATGAGCAGTTCTTC.

The chain couples TRBV7-8 to TRBJ2-7; no definite D call. Per germline, CDR1 SGHVS and CDR2 FQNEAQ. The CDR3 contains 15 residues. With 6 bases removed from V and 0 bases from J, the gap between germline ends came to 15 bases. The CDR3 DNA is TGTGCCAGCAGTCCCTCTGGTTCCACCTCCTACGAGCAGTACTTC. Translating it yields CASSPSGSTSYEQYF.